The TCR beta chain under discussion was sequenced for a study of T cell repertoires in cytomegalovirus infection. Study overall: It was the public TCR beta signatures that indicated both CMV infection and matching HLA type. Study-level results: The cumulative frequency of public TCR beta families distinguished individuals who carried CMV together with the relevant HLA. In two of eight donors, the top clonotype was HLA-C-restricted CMV-specific.

Trimming cost V 1 base and J 11 bases, with 11 bases left between them. The CDR3 covers 12 residues. Germline V gene lookup returns CDR1 SGHAT and CDR2 FQNNGV. TCRdb reprocessed the reads with MiXCR, giving one entry per CDR3 protein. This sample has approximately 750,000 distinct CDR3 sequences; 35% to 40% occur once, and the top ten carry more than 2.5%. This clonotype was seen more than once but under ten times. Its antigen is undetermined. Sequencing input: PBMCs. This sequence originates from a human donor in good health (CMV status not recorded). Some clones in this sample may be carry-over from other donors' samples. The chain recombines TRBV11-2 with TRBJ1-1, with unresolved D. As DNA, the CDR3 is TGTGCCAGCAGCTTAGCGGGGAGCGGGGCTTTCTTT. It translates to CASSLAGSGAFF.